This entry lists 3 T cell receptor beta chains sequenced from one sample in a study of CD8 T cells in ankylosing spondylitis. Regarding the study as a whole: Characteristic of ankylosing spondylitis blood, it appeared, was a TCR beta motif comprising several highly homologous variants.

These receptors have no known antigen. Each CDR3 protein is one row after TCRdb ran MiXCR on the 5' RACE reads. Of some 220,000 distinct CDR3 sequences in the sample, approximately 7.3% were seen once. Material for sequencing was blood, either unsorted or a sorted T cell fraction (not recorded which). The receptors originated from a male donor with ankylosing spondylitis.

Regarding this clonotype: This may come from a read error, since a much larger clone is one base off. This CDR3 is CASRASGAFNEQFF. In DNA, the CDR3 is TGTGCCAGCAGGGCTAGCGGGGCCTTCAATGAGCAGTTCTTC. The chain links TRBV7-3 to TRBJ2-1, with 9 nucleotides matching TRBD2. CDR1 and CDR2 from the germline V gene are SGHTA and FQGTGA. With V trimmed by 6 bases and J by 6 bases, 6 bases remained unmatched. The CDR3 extends over 14 amino acids.

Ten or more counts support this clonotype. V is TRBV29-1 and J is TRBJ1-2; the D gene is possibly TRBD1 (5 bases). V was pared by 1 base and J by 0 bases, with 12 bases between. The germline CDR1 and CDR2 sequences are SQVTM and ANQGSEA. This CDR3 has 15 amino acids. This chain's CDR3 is CSVEALQQANYGYTF. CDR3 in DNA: TGCAGCGTTGAAGCGCTCCAACAGGCTAACTATGGCTACACCTTC.

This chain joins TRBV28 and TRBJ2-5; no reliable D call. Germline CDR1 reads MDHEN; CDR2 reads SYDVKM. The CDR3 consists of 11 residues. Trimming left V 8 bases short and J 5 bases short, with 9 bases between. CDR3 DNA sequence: TGTGCCAGCGGCTCGGTGGAGACCCAGTACTTC. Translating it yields CASGSVETQYF.